This T cell receptor beta chain was obtained from a study of cytomegalovirus exposure and HLA in healthy donors. Study background: From donors who were HLA-typed, an early data release held 80 million to 95 million unique TCRs. Genotyping of nearly 400 donors showed that roughly 80% belonged to the Caucasian-associated ancestry cluster.

Comments on this clone: Its antigen remains unknown.

The study's findings and limits: A later analysis linked a missense DCLRE1C variant to TCR beta V- and J-gene trimming.

Trimming took 4 bases from V and 3 from J; bases not matched to a gene: 3. The CDR3 totals 13 residues. CDR1 SQVTM and CDR2 ANQGSEA come from the germline V gene. The PCR ran on 60 Vbeta and 13 Jbeta primers. Here immunoSEQ multiplex PCR was the method, and the copy in TCRdb shows in-frame clones only, minus some. The sample comprises 110,000 or so clones, 60% to 85% of which are singletons, and almost 5% rests with the top ten. Sequencing was performed on PBMCs. V is TRBV29-1 and J is TRBJ2-1; 7 bases are a match to TRBD2. The TCR sequence derives from a man between 50 and 59 years old in good health and CMV-seropositive. The CDR3: CSVGTGGYNEQFF. CDR3 sequence (DNA): TGCAGCGTTGGGACGGGGGGCTACAATGAGCAGTTCTTC.